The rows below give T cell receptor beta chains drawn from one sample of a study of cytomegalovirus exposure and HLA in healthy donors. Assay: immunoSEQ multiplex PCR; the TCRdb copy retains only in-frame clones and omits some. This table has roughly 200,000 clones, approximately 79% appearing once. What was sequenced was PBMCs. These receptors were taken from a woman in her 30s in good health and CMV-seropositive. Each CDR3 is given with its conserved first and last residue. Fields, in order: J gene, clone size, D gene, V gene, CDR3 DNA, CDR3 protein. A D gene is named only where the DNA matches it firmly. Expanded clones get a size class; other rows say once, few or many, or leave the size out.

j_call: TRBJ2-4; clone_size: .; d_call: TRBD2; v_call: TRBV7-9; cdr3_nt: TGTGCCAGCAGCTCCCCGCGGGGGAGTCGGGCCAAAAACATTCAGTACTTC; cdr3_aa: CASSSPRGSRAKNIQYF
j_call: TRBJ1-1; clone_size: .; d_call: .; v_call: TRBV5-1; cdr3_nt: TGCGCCAGCAGCCCTCGGGGAACTGCGGCTGAAGCTTTCTTT; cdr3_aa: CASSPRGTAAEAFF
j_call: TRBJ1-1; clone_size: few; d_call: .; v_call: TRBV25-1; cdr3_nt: TGTGCCAGCAGTAGCAGGGGCAGGACTGAAGCTTTCTTT; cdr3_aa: CASSSRGRTEAFF
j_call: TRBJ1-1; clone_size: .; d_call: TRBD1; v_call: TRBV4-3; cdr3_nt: TGCGCCAGCAGCCCCCGACAGGGAATGAACACTGAAGCTTTCTTT; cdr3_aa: CASSPRQGMNTEAFF
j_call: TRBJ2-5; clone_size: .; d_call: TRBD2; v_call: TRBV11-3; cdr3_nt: TGTGCCAGCAGCTCCGGACTAGCGGGAGAACAAGAGACCCAGTACTTC; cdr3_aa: CASSSGLAGEQETQYF
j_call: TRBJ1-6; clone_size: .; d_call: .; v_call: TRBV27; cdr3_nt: TGTGCCAGCAGTTCGATACCCAGGGTTGTGGGATCACCCCTCCACTTT; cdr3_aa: CASSSIPRVVGSPLHF
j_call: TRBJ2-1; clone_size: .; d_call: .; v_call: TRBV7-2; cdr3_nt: TGTGCCAGCAGCTCAAAGCGAGTGGTTGAGCAGTTCTTC; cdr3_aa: CASSSKRVVEQFF
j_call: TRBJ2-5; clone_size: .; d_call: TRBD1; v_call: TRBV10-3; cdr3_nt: TGTGCCATCAGCGACCGCCAGAGGGGACAGATCCAAGAGACCCAGTACTTC; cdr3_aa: CAISDRQRGQIQETQYF
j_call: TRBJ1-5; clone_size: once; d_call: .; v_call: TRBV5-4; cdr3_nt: TGTGCCAGCAGCTTGGGGGGGGGAAGAAATCAGCCCCAGCATTTT; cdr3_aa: CASSLGGGRNQPQHF
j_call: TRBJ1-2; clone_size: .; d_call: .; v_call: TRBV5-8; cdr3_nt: TGTGCCAGCAGCTTGGACTGGGACGGGAGATATGGCTACACCTTC; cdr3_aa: CASSLDWDGRYGYTF
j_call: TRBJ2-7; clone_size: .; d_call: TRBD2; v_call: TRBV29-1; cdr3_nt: TGCAGCGTTGATGGGAACGGACTAGCGGGCTACGAGCAGTACTTC; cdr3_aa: CSVDGNGLAGYEQYF
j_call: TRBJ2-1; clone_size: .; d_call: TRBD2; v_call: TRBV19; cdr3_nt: TGTGCCAGTAGTATTAGCGGGAGCTCCTACAATGAGCAGTTCTTC; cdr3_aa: CASSISGSSYNEQFF
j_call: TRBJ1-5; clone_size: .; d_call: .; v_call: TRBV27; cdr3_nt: TGTGCCAGCAGTTTAAGCAGGAATAATCAGCCCCAGCATTTT; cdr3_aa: CASSLSRNNQPQHF
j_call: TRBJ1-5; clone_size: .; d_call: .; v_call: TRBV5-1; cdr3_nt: TGCGCCAGCAGCCCCACGGGGAATAGCAATCAGCCCCAGCATTTT; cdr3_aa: CASSPTGNSNQPQHF
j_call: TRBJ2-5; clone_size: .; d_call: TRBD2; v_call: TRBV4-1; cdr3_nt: TGCGCCAGCAGCCCCGGACTAGCGGGAGGGCCAACCCAAGAGACCCAGTACTTC; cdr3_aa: CASSPGLAGGPTQETQYF
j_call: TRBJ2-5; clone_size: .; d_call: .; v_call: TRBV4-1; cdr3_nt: TGCGCCAGCAGCCAAGATGCGCAGACCCAGTACTTC; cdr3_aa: CASSQDAQTQYF
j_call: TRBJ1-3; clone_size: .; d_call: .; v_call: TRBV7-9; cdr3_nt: TGTGCCAGCACCCGACCGATCGACAGTAGCTCTGGAAACACCATATATTTT; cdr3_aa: CASTRPIDSSSGNTIYF
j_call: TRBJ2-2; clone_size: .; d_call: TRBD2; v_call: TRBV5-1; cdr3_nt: TGCGCCAGCAGCACCGGGACTAGGGGTACCGGGGAGCTGTTTTTT; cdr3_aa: CASSTGTRGTGELFF
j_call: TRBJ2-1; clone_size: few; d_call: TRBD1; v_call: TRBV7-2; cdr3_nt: TGTGCCAGCAGCTTAGTCTCAACCGGGACAGCGAATGAGCAGTTCTTC; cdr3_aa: CASSLVSTGTANEQFF
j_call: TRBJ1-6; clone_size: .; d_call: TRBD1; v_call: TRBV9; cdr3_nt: TGTGCCAGCAGCGCAGGACAGGGTCTAAATTCACCCCTCCACTTT; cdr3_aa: CASSAGQGLNSPLHF
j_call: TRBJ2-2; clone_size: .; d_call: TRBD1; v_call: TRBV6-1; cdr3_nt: TGTGCCAGCAGTTTCGACAGGGTGGGCACCGGGGAGCTGTTTTTT; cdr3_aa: CASSFDRVGTGELFF
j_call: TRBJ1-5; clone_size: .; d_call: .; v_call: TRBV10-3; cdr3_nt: TGTGCCATCAGTGAGTCGGGAGGCTGGTATAGCAATCAGCCCCAGCATTTT; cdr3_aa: CAISESGGWYSNQPQHF
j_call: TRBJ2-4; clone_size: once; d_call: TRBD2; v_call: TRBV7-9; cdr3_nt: TGTGCCAGCAGCTTAGGGGGTAGCGGGACATTTCAGTACTTC; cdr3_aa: CASSLGGSGTFQYF
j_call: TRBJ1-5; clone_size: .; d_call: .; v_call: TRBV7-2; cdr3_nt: TGTGCCAGCAGCTTAAACGAGCTTCCCCAGCATTTT; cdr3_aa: CASSLNELPQHF
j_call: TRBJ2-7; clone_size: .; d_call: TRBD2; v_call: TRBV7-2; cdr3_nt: TGTGCCAGCAGCTTAGCTCCGGCCACGGGGGGGCTCGAGCAGTACTTC; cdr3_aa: CASSLAPATGGLEQYF
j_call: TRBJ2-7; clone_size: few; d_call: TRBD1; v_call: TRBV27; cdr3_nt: TGTGCCAGCAACCCGCACAGGGGAGAATTGGACAGGGGGGAGGTCGAGCAGTACTTC; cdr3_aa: CASNPHRGELDRGEVEQYF
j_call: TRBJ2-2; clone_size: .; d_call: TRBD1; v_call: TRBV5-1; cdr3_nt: TGCGCCAGCAGCTTGTTTCCGGGACAGGGGACGGGGGAGCTGTTTTTT; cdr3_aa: CASSLFPGQGTGELFF
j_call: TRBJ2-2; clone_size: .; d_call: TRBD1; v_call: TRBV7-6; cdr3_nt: TGTGCCAGCAGCAGAAGGACAGGGAAAGACGCCACCGGGGAGCTGTTTTTT; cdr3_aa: CASSRRTGKDATGELFF
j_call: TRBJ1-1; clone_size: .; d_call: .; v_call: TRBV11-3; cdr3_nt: TGTGCCAGCAGCCTATTGGGGGCGGACACTGAAGCTTTCTTT; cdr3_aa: CASSLLGADTEAFF
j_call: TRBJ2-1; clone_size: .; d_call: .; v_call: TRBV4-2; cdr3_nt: TGTGCCAGCAGCCAAGAAGGCAGGGGAAGGGAGCAGTTCTTC; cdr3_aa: CASSQEGRGREQFF
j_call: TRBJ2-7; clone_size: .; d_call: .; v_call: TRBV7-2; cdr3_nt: TGTGCCAGCAGCTTAGTCGACGAGGATTACGAGCAGTACTTC; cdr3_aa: CASSLVDEDYEQYF